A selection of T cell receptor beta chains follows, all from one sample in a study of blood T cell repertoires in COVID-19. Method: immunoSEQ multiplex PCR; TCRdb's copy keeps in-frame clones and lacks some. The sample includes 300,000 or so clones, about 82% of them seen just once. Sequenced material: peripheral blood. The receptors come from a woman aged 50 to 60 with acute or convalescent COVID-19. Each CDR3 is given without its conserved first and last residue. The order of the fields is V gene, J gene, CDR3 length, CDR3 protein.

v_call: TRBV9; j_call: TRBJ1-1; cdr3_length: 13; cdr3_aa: ASSVGGQGHTEAF
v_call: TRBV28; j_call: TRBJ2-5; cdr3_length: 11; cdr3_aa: ASSQGGQETQY
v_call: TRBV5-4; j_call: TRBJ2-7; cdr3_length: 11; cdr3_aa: ASSLRGGGEQY
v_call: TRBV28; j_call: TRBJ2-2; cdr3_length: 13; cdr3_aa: ASSFRDRGGGELF
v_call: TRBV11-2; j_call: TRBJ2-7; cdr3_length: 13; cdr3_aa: ASSQMRSSSVLKY
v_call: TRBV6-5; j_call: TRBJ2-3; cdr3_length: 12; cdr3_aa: ASKTLLAEDTQY
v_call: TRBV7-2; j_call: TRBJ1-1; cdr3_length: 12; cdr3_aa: ASSFQGQGTEAF
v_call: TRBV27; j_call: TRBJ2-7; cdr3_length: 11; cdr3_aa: ASSLGQPYEQY
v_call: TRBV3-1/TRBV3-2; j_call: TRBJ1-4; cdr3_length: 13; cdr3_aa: ASSQDPAGAQKLF
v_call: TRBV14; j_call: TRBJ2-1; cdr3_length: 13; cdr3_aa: ASSIRQGGYNEQF
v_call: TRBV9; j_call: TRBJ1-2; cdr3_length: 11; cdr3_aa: ASSVGSRGGYT